This T cell receptor beta chain was captured by sequencing in a study of CD8 T cells in Susac syndrome. Study in general: Sequenced Susac syndrome patients included roughly 6 with clinically active disease and about eight in remission.

The RNA, about 0.5 to 1 ug, was put through reverse transcription using random hexamers. Multiplex PCR with immunoSEQ amplified the TCR beta CDR3 across 54 Vbeta and 13 Jbeta. TCRdb called the immunoSEQ multiplex PCR reads again in MiXCR, with one record for every CDR3 protein. In the table there are tens of thousands of distinct CDR3 sequences, about 94% of which are singletons. Sequencing was carried out using CD4+ T cells from PBMCs. This receptor was taken from a human donor with Susac syndrome.

In nucleotides, the CDR3 is TGTGCCAGCAGTTGGACCCAAGAGACCCAGTACTTC. This encodes CASSWTQETQYF. The V call is TRBV6-2 or TRBV6-3, the J call TRBJ2-5; D call uncertain. Looked up from germline, CDR1 is MNHEY and CDR2 is SVGEGT. The V end was cut by 4 bases, the J end by 1 base, with 4 bases between. This CDR3 is 12 amino acids long.